This TCR beta chain was observed in a study of CD8 T cells in ankylosing spondylitis. Study-level results: Significantly higher representation of disease-linked clones was reported for matched ankylosing spondylitis synovial fluid. Several highly homologous variants made up a TCR beta motif that seemed to typify ankylosing spondylitis blood.

In germline, CDR1 is MNHNS, CDR2 SASEGT. V was cut by 1 base and J by 0 bases, with 8 bases left in between. This CDR3 has 15 residues. One entry per CDR3 protein, called by TCRdb with MiXCR from the 5' RACE reads. The sample holds just under 350,000 distinct CDR3 sequences, roughly 14% seen once. Details on this clonotype: Its antigen is not identified.

The sequencing input was blood, either unsorted or a sorted T cell fraction (not recorded which). The V gene is TRBV6-1, the J gene TRBJ2-3; the D gene is possibly TRBD2 (6 bases). The TCR originated in a male donor with ankylosing spondylitis or in good health (not recorded which). CDR3 DNA sequence: TGTGCCAGCAGTGAAGGCGGGACTAGCACAGATACGCAGTATTTT. It is translated as CASSEGGTSTDTQYF.